The T cell receptor beta chain under discussion was sequenced for a study of CD8 T cells in Susac syndrome (dated by TCRdb to between 2018 and 2020). With respect to the entire study: Of the Susac syndrome patients who were sequenced, roughly six had clinically active disease and about 8 were in clinical remission. At the time of blood withdrawal, Susac syndrome patients were either therapy-naive, taking corticosteroids (with some also receiving IVIg), or on IVIg alone. Whether CD8+ T cell activation and differentiation in Susac syndrome was antigen driven was tested using repertoire sequencing.

High-throughput TCR beta sequencing profiled peripheral blood CD8+ and CD4+ T cells from healthy donors, Susac syndrome patients and multiple sclerosis patients. Recently defined diagnostic criteria for definite or probable disease were met by the Susac syndrome patients. Bulk CD8+ and CD4+ T cells were purified by magnetic negative isolation, while CD8+ TEMRA cells were enriched using FACS. Blood was collected in EDTA tubes and processed within 24 hours, with PBMCs isolated through density gradient centrifugation. PBMCs intended for TCR sequencing were frozen in liquid nitrogen and were later thawed in a 37 degrees C water bath. The sorted or isolated CD4+, CD8+ and CD8+ TEMRA cells reached a purity of at least 90%. Findings and caveats that apply to the study as a whole: The study acknowledged that relatively few individuals were included in the TCR sequencing and HLA analysis. In the CD4+ T cell repertoire of Susac syndrome patients, clonal expansion was not detected.

To note about this clonotype: Its antigen target is currently unknown. No much larger clonotype is one base removed from it; base qualities were not supplied.

RNA was extracted using the RNeasy kit, and about 0.5 to 1 ug of the RNA was reverse transcribed with random hexamers. TCR beta CDR3 regions were amplified with the immunoSEQ multiplex PCR assay covering 54 Vbeta and 13 Jbeta segments. To correct PCR amplification bias, a synthetic template baseline was used for both primer optimization and computational correction. The paper's data handling went like this. Reads were assigned to V, D and J genes according to IMGT and analyzed in immunoSEQ Analyzer, with only productive sequences retained. To calculate clonality, Shannon entropy was normalized by log2 of the number of productive unique sequences and then subtracted from one. For each patient and control, public and private clones were evaluated within the 100 most prevalent clones. Clones were defined as Susac-specific if absent from the healthy and MS cohorts, from some 1,000 published viral clones and from other ImmuneACCESS disease sequences. The public reads were run again by TCRdb, first through fastp at Q25 and then through MiXCR, and only productive beta chains were kept. All rows with the same CDR3 protein become a single entry with the most common DNA and genes. TCRdb, not the original authors, processed these V and J calls. The sample table holds under 300,000 distinct CDR3 sequences, of which almost 97% were seen once. The ten largest clones take up 0.08% to 0.11% of the sample.

The germline V gene gives CDR1 as SNHLY and CDR2 as FYNNEI. The CDR3 runs 15 residues from the cysteine to the phenylalanine. The read is trimmed to its CDR3 DNA, 45 bases read in frame from base 1. V is reduced by 0 bases and J by 4 bases, leaving a spacing of 13 bases between them. Specimen: CD4+ T cells from PBMCs. The receptor comes from a human donor with Susac syndrome. The sequence joins TRBV2 to TRBJ2-7, with the D gene too uncertain to name. CDR3 reads: CASSEAHTPKYEQYF. The DNA sequence is TGTGCCAGCAGTGAAGCCCACACGCCAAAATACGAGCAGTACTTC.